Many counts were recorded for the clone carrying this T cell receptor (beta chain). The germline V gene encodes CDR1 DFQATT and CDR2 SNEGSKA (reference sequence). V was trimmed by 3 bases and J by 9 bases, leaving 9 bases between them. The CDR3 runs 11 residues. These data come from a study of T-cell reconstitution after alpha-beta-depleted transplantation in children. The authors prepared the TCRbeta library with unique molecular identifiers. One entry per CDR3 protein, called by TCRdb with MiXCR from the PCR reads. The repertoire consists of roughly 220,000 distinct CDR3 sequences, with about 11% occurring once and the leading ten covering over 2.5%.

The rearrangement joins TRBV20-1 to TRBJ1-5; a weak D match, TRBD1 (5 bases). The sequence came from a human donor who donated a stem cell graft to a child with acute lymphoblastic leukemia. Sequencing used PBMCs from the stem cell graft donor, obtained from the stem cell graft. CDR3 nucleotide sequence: TGCAGTGCTAGCGGCGGGGGGCCCCAGCATTTT. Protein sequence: CSASGGGPQHF.